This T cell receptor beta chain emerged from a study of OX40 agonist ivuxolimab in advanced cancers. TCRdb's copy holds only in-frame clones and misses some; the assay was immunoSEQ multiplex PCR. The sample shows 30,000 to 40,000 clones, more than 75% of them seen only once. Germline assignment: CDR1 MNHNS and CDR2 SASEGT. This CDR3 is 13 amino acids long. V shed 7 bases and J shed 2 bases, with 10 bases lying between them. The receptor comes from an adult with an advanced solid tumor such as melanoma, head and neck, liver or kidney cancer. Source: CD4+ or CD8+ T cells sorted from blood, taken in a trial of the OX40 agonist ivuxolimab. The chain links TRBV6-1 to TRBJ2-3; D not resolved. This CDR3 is CASIERVTDTQYF. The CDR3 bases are TGTGCCAGCATAGAACGAGTCACAGATACGCAGTATTTT.